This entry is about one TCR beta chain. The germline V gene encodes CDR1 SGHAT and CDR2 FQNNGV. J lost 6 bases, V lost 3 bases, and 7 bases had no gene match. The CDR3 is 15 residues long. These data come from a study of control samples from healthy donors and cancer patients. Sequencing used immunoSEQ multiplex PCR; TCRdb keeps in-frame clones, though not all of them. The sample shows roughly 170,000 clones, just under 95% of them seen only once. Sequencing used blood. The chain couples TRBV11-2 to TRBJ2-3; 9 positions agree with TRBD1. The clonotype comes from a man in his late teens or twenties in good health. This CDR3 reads CASSLGDRVPDTQYF. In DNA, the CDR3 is TGTGCCAGCAGCTTGGGGGACAGGGTGCCCGATACGCAGTATTTT.